This TCR beta chain was retrieved from a study of radiation and T cells in renal cell carcinoma. Time point meaning: blood 4 weeks post-SBRT, at nephrectomy. The sample's treatment: 15 Gy SBRT to primary tumor, nephrectomy 4 weeks later. The tumor was a clear cell renal cell carcinoma. Germline V lookup: CDR1 SQVTM, CDR2 ANQGSEA. Trimming pared 2 bases from V and 5 bases from J, leaving 15 bases between. The CDR3 has 14 amino acids. The assay was immunoSEQ multiplex PCR, and TCRdb's table has in-frame clones only and misses some. Among fewer than 80,000 clones listed, over 65% were seen once. The chain couples TRBV29-1 to TRBJ1-2; D is unclear. The origin of this receptor is a woman in her sixties or seventies with renal cell carcinoma. The sequenced sample was blood, obtained from a patient whose treatment included radiotherapy and nephrectomy. For the CDR3, the DNA is TGCAGCGTTGAAAGCCTCCGCAGGTCTTATGGCTACACCTTC. This gives the protein CSVESLRRSYGYTF.